The source of this T cell receptor (beta chain) is a study of blood T cell repertoires in COVID-19 (TCRdb year 2020). Study-level background: Collaborator samples came from the United States, Italy and Spain and covered acute and convalescent phases of COVID-19. Where HLA class I and class II types were available, the types were taken from metadata supplied by the sample provider, not from assay-based typing. The repertoires were released in a freely available public database meant as a resource for research on the immune response to SARS-CoV-2. Subjects who had been exposed to COVID-19, were actively infected with it, or had recovered from it provided the deeply sampled blood TCRbeta repertoires that made up the dataset. The prospective study material was composed of cDNA or gDNA derived from T cells, B-cell-depleted T cells, or PBMCs. Samples came from the ongoing ImmuneRACE study (first 160 participants) plus 1,254 subjects from 6 global collaborators. The sample metadata nearly always contained a de-identified subject ID, COVID-19 status, age in years and sex. Findings and caveats that apply to the study as a whole: The quantity of clinical and demographic metadata differed by source and by participant and was supplied without curation.

The immunoSEQ Assay, a bias-controlled multiplex PCR, was used to amplify TCRbeta CDR3 regions from genomic DNA. The paper's data handling went like this. Within the assay, amplification of reference gene primers was used to estimate how many nucleated cells each sample contained. To quantify the absolute abundance of each unique TCRbeta CDR3 rearrangement, sequence reads were collapsed and filtered. For each sample, productive Simpson clonality was calculated as the square root of Simpson's diversity index over productive rearrangements. As stored in TCRdb, this immuneACCESS dataset retains in-frame rearrangements with V and J assigned. A fraction of the clones does not appear; measured against another copy, unresolved V genes explain less than half of the discrepancy, and the remainder lacks a known reason. Clone size and the V and J calls come from that table; the DNA yielded D and trimming. The sample table records about 66,000 clones; approximately 80% of these occur just once. The ten largest clonotypes hold 5% to 7.5% of the sample.

CDR1 and CDR2 were assigned from the germline V gene as ENHRY and SYGVKD. The cysteine opens and the phenylalanine closes a CDR3 of 15 amino acids. Only the CDR3 DNA stays, 45 bases, in frame from base 1. V and J are truncated by 0 bases and 4 bases respectively, leaving an intervening sequence of 10 bases. Each collaborating institution followed its own protocols to collect whole blood in K2EDTA tubes. For TCRbeta analysis, collaborators shipped samples as frozen whole blood, isolated PBMCs, or DNA extracted from either of those sample types. This clone has just one count. This clone's antigen is unknown. Base qualities are not at hand, and no much larger clone is one base apart.

Material: peripheral blood. The rearranged segments are TRBV10-3 and TRBJ1-5; TRBD1 is possibly the D segment (5 matching bases). The sequence came from a man aged 60-69 years with acute or convalescent COVID-19. In nucleotide form, the sequence is TGTGCCATCAGTGAGTCTGGGGCCAAGAATCAGCCCCAGCATTTT. It translates as CAISESGAKNQPQHF.